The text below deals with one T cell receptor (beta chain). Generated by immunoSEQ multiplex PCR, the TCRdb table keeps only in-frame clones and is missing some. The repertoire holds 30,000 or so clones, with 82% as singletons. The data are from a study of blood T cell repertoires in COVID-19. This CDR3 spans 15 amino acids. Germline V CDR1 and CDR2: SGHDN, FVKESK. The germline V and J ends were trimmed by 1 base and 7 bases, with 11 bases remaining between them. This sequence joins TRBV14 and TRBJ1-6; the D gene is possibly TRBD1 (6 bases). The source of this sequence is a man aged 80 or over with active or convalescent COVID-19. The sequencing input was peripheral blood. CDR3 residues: CASSQGTQGNSPLHF. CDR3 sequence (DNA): TGTGCCAGCAGCCAAGGAACACAGGGAAATTCACCCCTCCACTTT.